Each of the 25 T cell receptor beta chains below was sequenced from the same sample in a study of blood T cell repertoires in COVID-19. The method was immunoSEQ multiplex PCR; TCRdb's version includes in-frame clones alone and lacks a portion of them. The table lists 200,000 or so clones, approximately 84% of them singletons. The sequenced sample consisted of peripheral blood. These receptors all stem from a man in his fifties who had recovered from COVID-19.

The CDR3 DNA is TGTGCCAGCAGTGACTACAGGGGGCAGCTCGAGACCCAGTACTTC. Protein product: CASSDYRGQLETQYF. The J gene is TRBJ2-5, the V gene TRBV27; 9 bases are shared with TRBD1. With 5 bases clipped from V and 5 bases from J, the junction kept 9 bases outside the gene matches. The CDR3 extends over 15 amino acids. Germline lookup yields CDR1 MNHEY and CDR2 SMNVEV (reference sequence).

The rearrangement uses TRBV5-1 and TRBJ2-6; a weak D match, TRBD1 (6 bases). Deletions cut 2 bases from V and 0 bases from J, with 21 bases between. This CDR3 comprises 20 residues. Germline V gene data show CDR1 as SGHRS and CDR2 as YFSETQ. The DNA for the CDR3 is TGCGCCAGCAGCTTAGGATACGCAGGGGACGTTTCCTCTGGGGCCAACGTCCTGACTTTC. It codes for CASSLGYAGDVSSGANVLTF.

This chain links TRBV28 with TRBJ1-6; D is unclear. The CDR3 has 15 amino acids. V lost 3 bases to trimming and J lost 10 bases, with 16 bases between them. Germline V gives CDR1 MDHEN, CDR2 SYDVKM. The CDR3 reads CASSFGESTGSPLHF. Here the CDR3 DNA reads TGTGCCAGCAGTTTTGGGGAGTCTACGGGGTCACCCCTCCACTTT.

The V gene is TRBV6-5, the J gene TRBJ1-2; 7 bases map to TRBD1. The CDR3 sequence is 14 residues long. The germline V gene encodes CDR1 MNHEY and CDR2 SVGAGI. The J segment lost 4 bases and the V segment lost 7 bases, leaving 9 bases of the junction unmatched. CDR3 amino acids: CASKGAGASYGYTF. In DNA, the CDR3 is TGTGCCAGCAAGGGGGCAGGGGCCAGCTATGGCTACACCTTC.

The chain links TRBV6-1 to TRBJ2-1; TRBD2 agrees at 15 bases. Per germline, CDR1 MNHNS and CDR2 SASEGT. Germline trimming cut 4 bases from V and 9 bases from J; bases unmatched to any gene: 10. This CDR3 comprises 17 residues. CDR3 DNA sequence: TGTGCCAGCAGTGGAACGGGACTAGCGGGAGGATGGAGTGAGCAGTTCTTC. Residues: CASSGTGLAGGWSEQFF.

V is TRBV28 and J is TRBJ1-1; weak D call: TRBD1 (5 bases). The CDR3 length is 14 residues. The V gene's germline CDR1 is MDHEN and CDR2 SYDVKM. V lost 6 bases to trimming and J lost 1 base, with 12 bases between them. For the CDR3, the DNA is TGTGCCAGCAGAAATCAGGGTGGGAACACTGAAGCTTTCTTT. The encoded protein is CASRNQGGNTEAFF. Variable domain in full (rest from reference TRBV28 and TRBJ1-1): DVKVTQSSRYLVKRTGEKVFLECVQDMDHENMFWYRQDPGLGLRLIYFSYDVKMKEKGDIPEGYSVSREKKERFSLILESASTNQTSMYLCASRNQGGNTEAFFGQGTRLTVV.

The J gene is TRBJ1-4, the V gene TRBV18; no clear D gene. CDR3 size: 13 residues. The germline V and J ends were trimmed by 3 bases and 8 bases, with 10 bases remaining between them. Germline lookup yields CDR1 KGHSH and CDR2 LQKENI. The CDR3 sequence: CASSPPPGEKLFF. The CDR3 coding sequence is TGTGCCAGCTCACCGCCCCCGGGGGAAAAACTGTTTTTT.

This sequence joins TRBV30 and TRBJ2-7; 8 bases are shared with TRBD1. The CDR3 spans 15 residues. Germline lookup yields CDR1 GTSNPN and CDR2 SVGIG (reference sequence). V dropped 4 bases and J dropped 7; count of bases not matched to a gene: 15. This CDR3 reads CAWKRQRQGAREQYF. For the CDR3, the DNA is TGTGCCTGGAAGCGACAAAGGCAGGGGGCGAGAGAGCAGTACTTC.

The chain combines TRBV18 with TRBJ1-5, with 7 positions matching TRBD1. The CDR3 loop spans 16 amino acids. Germline V gives CDR1 KGHSH, CDR2 LQKENI. J gave up 0 bases and V 4 bases, and 6 bases lay outside the gene matches. The CDR3 DNA reads as TGTGCCAGCTCACGGGGGACAGCGAATAGCAATCAGCCCCAGCATTTT. It is translated as CASSRGTANSNQPQHF. The full variable domain, with the rest looked up from reference TRBV18 and TRBJ1-5, is NAGVMQNPRHLVRRRGQEARLRCSPMKGHSHVYWYRQLPEEGLKFMVYLQKENIIDESGMPKERFSAEFPKEGPSILRIQQVVRGDSAAYFCASSRGTANSNQPQHFGDGTRLSIL.

The chain is built from TRBV10-3 and TRBJ2-3; 12 nucleotides line up with TRBD2. Germline CDR1 ENHRY, CDR2 SYGVKD. V trimming: 5 bases; J trimming: 3 bases; junction bases outside the gene matches: 9. CDR3 length: 17 residues. As DNA, the CDR3 is TGTGCCATCAGTCCTAGCGGGAGGGGGAAAGGGACAGATACGCAGTATTTT. It specifies CAISPSGRGKGTDTQYF.

The chain has TRBV5-6 and TRBJ1-5; 8 bases are a match to TRBD1. Germline CDR1 is SGHDT and CDR2 is YYEEEE. Losses at the gene ends were 2 bases for V and 5 bases for J; bases not matched to a gene: 9. There are 16 residues in the CDR3. In DNA form, the CDR3 reads TGTGCCAGCAGCTTTGGATCTACAGGGGGGTATCAGCCCCAGCATTTT. This sequence encodes CASSFGSTGGYQPQHF.

This chain joins TRBV3-1 (or the pseudogene TRBV3-2) and TRBJ2-7, with a weak D call TRBD1 (5 bases). Between the trimmed V and J ends, which lost 1 base and 4 bases, there was a span of 14 bases. Germline lookup yields CDR1 LGHDT and CDR2 YNNKEL (reference sequence). The CDR3 runs to 15 residues. DNA for the CDR3: TGTGCCAGCAGCCAAGGACCAACCAGGGCATACGAGCAGTACTTC. Its translation: CASSQGPTRAYEQYF.

The J gene is TRBJ2-7, the V gene TRBV6-2 or TRBV6-3, with TRBD1 matching over 10 bases. J lost 5 bases, V lost 0 bases, and 4 bases had no gene match. CDR3 size: 15 residues. CDR1 is MNHEY and CDR2 is SVGEGT in the germline V gene. The CDR3 sequence is CASSYSLGQGNEQYF. As DNA, the CDR3 is TGTGCCAGCAGTTACTCGTTGGGACAGGGGAACGAGCAGTACTTC.

This clone came up a few times. One end of the junction fails to match germline, which may point to a read error. The chain is built from TRBV11-2 and TRBJ2-1; the match to TRBD2 covers 14 bases. The V gene's germline CDR1 is SGHAT and CDR2 FQNNGV. This CDR3 is built from 16 residues. The CDR3 nucleotides are TGTGCCAGCAGCTTAGAGCGTCGGGGACTAGCGGGAGAAACTATCTTC. Translating it yields CASSLERRGLAGETIF.

The V call is TRBV29-1, the J call TRBJ1-2; TRBD1 is a possible D gene (6 bases). This CDR3 region has 12 residues. Germline assignment: CDR1 SQVTM and CDR2 ANQGSEA. The V and J ends lost 7 bases and 0 bases respectively, with 9 bases between them. CDR3 sequence (DNA): TGCAGCGGTCGGGACACTAACTATGGCTACACCTTC. Encoded protein: CSGRDTNYGYTF.

This chain joins TRBV2 and TRBJ1-2, with 8 bases lining up with TRBD1. Germline CDR1 and CDR2: SNHLY and FYNNEI. The V and J ends lost 6 bases and 2 bases, in that order; junction bases with no gene match: 11. This CDR3 comprises 16 residues. The CDR3 reads CASSGTGTGSNYGYTF. The CDR3 bases are TGTGCCAGCAGCGGGACTGGGACAGGCTCCAACTATGGCTACACCTTC.

The V call is TRBV6-5, the J call TRBJ2-1, with 7 bases matching TRBD2. V was pared by 0 bases and J by 5 bases, with 7 bases of the junction left unmatched. The CDR3 sequence is 16 residues long. Germline V gene data show CDR1 as MNHEY and CDR2 as SVGAGI. The CDR3 protein is CASSYSMAGAHNEQFF. CDR3 nucleotides: TGTGCCAGCAGTTACTCTATGGCGGGAGCTCACAATGAGCAGTTCTTC.

This chain joins TRBV28 and TRBJ2-1; 9 positions agree with TRBD1. The CDR3 is 15 amino acids. Trimming cost V 1 base and J 8 bases; bases outside gene matches: 6. Germline V gene data show CDR1 as MDHEN and CDR2 as SYDVKM. CDR3 bases: TGTGCCAGCAGTTTATTCGGGACAGGGTCGGATGAGCAGTTCTTC. Translation gives CASSLFGTGSDEQFF.

In this sample, this clone turned up once. This rearrangement joins TRBV6-1 to TRBJ2-6, with D possibly being TRBD1 (5 bases). V lost 3 bases and J 0 bases, leaving 9 bases between the germline ends. Germline CDR1 reads MNHNS; CDR2 reads SASEGT. The CDR3 is made up of 16 amino acids. CDR3 nucleotides: TGTGCCAGCAGTGACTTCCAGGGCTCTGGGGCCAACGTCCTGACTTTC. Translated: CASSDFQGSGANVLTF.

V is TRBV6-5 and J is TRBJ1-5; unclear D gene. In germline, CDR1 is MNHEY, CDR2 SVGAGI. The CDR3 spans 14 residues. V shed 11 bases and J shed 1 base, with 15 bases lying between them. The CDR3 DNA reads TGTGCCTCCGCTCGCGGGTTGAGCAATCAGCCCCAGCATTTT. This gives the protein CASARGLSNQPQHF.

The rearrangement joins TRBV29-1 to TRBJ2-3; 9 bases line up with TRBD1. This CDR3 is 15 amino acids long. V trimming: 6 bases; J trimming: 4 bases; junction bases outside the gene matches: 11. The germline V gene encodes CDR1 SQVTM and CDR2 ANQGSEA. In nucleotides, the CDR3 is TGCAGCGTGGATCACCGGGACAGGGAACCAGATACGCAGTATTTT. Residues: CSVDHRDREPDTQYF.

The chain is built from TRBV12-3 or TRBV12-4 and TRBJ2-7; D not resolved. CDR3 length equals 11 residues. The V end was cut by 5 bases, the J end by 5 bases, with 7 bases between. CDR3 DNA sequence: TGTGCCAGCAGTCTAAGTAACGAGCAGTACTTC. Translating it yields CASSLSNEQYF.

This chain links TRBV5-8 with TRBJ2-5; possible D gene TRBD2, 6 bases. The CDR3 contains 14 residues. V was shortened by 3 bases and J by 5 bases, with 14 bases between the two germline ends. Looked up from germline, CDR1 is SGHTS and CDR2 is YDEGEE. CDR3 sequence reads: CASSSGTPGETQYF. DNA of the CDR3: TGTGCCAGCAGCTCCGGGACTCCTGGGGAGACCCAGTACTTC.

The chain carries TRBV2 and TRBJ1-1; perhaps TRBD1 as D (5 bases). The CDR3 has 14 amino acids. V lost 7 bases and J lost 4, with 16 bases in between. Germline-derived CDR1 and CDR2 are SNHLY and FYNNEI. The CDR3: CASKIGGGSTEAFF. In DNA form, the CDR3 reads TGTGCCAGCAAGATCGGGGGTGGGAGCACTGAAGCTTTCTTT.

The CDR3 is CASSTPTGELFF. CDR3 bases: TGTGCCAGCTCCACACCCACCGGGGAGCTGTTTTTT. This sequence joins TRBV28 and TRBJ2-2; D remains ambiguous. V was clipped by 8 bases and J by 4 bases, with 8 bases between them. The CDR3 runs to 12 residues. The germline gives CDR1 MDHEN, CDR2 SYDVKM.